This passage covers 27 T cell receptor beta chains from one sample sequenced in a study of blood T cells in healthy people across ages. The use of a sample-barcoded 5' primer and a J-beta primer mix characterized a second PCR of about 7 to 12 cycles. TCRdb re-called the 5' RACE reads with MiXCR, one entry per CDR3 protein. The sample holds 1.5 million to 2 million distinct CDR3 sequences, 35% to 50% seen once. Specimen: blood. The receptors derive from a human donor in good health.

This clonotype turned up a few times. This sequence joins TRBV6-5 and TRBJ2-7; D unclear. Germline CDR1 is MNHEY and CDR2 is SVGAGI. Trimming stripped 0 bases from V and 4 bases from J, with 10 bases between. The CDR3 runs to 14 residues. CDR3 loop: CASSYSTERYEQYF. As DNA, the CDR3 is TGTGCCAGCAGTTACTCTACCGAGCGATACGAGCAGTACTTC.

This chain links TRBV7-2 with TRBJ2-3; a weak D match, TRBD1 (6 bases). V lost 2 bases and J 9 bases, leaving 15 bases between the germline ends. This CDR3 region has 14 residues. Germline V lookup: CDR1 SGHTA, CDR2 FQGNSA. This chain's CDR3 is CASSLRGPQGTQYF. CDR3 coding DNA: TGTGCCAGCAGCTTACGCGGGCCCCAGGGGACGCAGTATTTT.

The CDR3 sequence is CASSHETGTPDYGYTF. CDR3 DNA: TGCGCCAGCAGCCACGAGACCGGGACTCCAGACTATGGCTACACCTTC. J is TRBJ1-2 and V is TRBV4-3, with a weak D call TRBD1 (5 bases). V lost 3 bases, J lost 3 bases, and 17 bases lay in between. This CDR3 is built from 16 residues. The germline V gene has CDR1 LGHNA and CDR2 YSLEER.

This clonotype was seen a few times. At one of its ends the junction is not consistent with the germline gene, which may arise from a read error. V is TRBV6-2 or TRBV6-3 and J is TRBJ1-6; 7 bases fit TRBD1. This CDR3 region has 13 residues. Germline V gene lookup returns CDR1 MNHEY and CDR2 SVGEGT. DNA for the CDR3: TGCGCCAGCGAAGACAGGGCGAATTCACCCCTCCACTTT. Translation gives CASEDRANSPLHF.

V and J are TRBV5-1 and TRBJ1-2; TRBD1 agrees at 7 bases. This CDR3 is 15 amino acids long. Germline V gene lookup returns CDR1 SGHRS and CDR2 YFSETQ. V lost 4 bases to trimming and J lost 4 bases; unmatched junction nucleotides: 10. The CDR3 spells CASSLTGTASYGYTF. Here the CDR3 DNA reads TGCGCCAGCAGCCTCACCGGGACAGCTTCCTATGGCTACACCTTC.

This chain joins TRBV13 and TRBJ2-7; 9 nucleotides match TRBD1. CDR1 and CDR2 (germline): PRHDT, FYEKMQ (reference sequence). Unmatched junction bases numbered 7, after V lost 5 bases and J lost 2 bases. CDR3 length equals 15 residues. CDR3 coding DNA: TGTGCCAGCAGCCCTTATGACAGGGGGGCCTACGAGCAGTACTTC. Residues: CASSPYDRGAYEQYF.

J is TRBJ2-1 and V is TRBV5-5; D is perhaps TRBD1 or TRBD2 (6 bases each). From germline, CDR1 is SGHKS and CDR2 YYEKEE (reference sequence). This CDR3 is built from 16 residues. V shed 8 bases and J shed 8 bases, with 26 bases lying between them. The CDR3 sequence: CASTVRSPPEGDEQFF. The CDR3 region has the DNA TGTGCCAGTACCGTTAGGAGTCCTCCGGAGGGGGATGAGCAGTTCTTC.

The chain employs TRBV28 and TRBJ1-1, with D perhaps TRBD1 (5 bases). CDR1 is MDHEN and CDR2 is SYDVKM in the germline V gene. Between the trimmed V and J ends, which lost 5 bases and 5 bases, there was a span of 12 bases. CDR3 length: 13 residues. The CDR3 DNA sequence: TGTGCCAGCAGTAATCCAGGGAGAACTGAAGCTTTCTTT. Its translation: CASSNPGRTEAFF.

Turning to this clonotype: The junction does not match germline at one end; this may be a read error. The chain uses TRBV15 and TRBJ2-7; 7 bases are shared with TRBD1. Germline V gene lookup returns CDR1 LNHNV and CDR2 YYDKDF (reference sequence). This CDR3 is built from 15 residues. CDR3 amino acids: CAASRDLGTAYEQYF. CDR3 in DNA: TGTGCCGCCAGCAGAGATCTCGGGACAGCCTACGAGCAGTACTTC.

The rearrangement joins TRBV5-1 to TRBJ2-5; no clear D gene. CDR1 is SGHRS, CDR2 YFSETQ, per germline. V gave up 2 bases and J gave up 4 bases, with 12 bases separating them. The CDR3 covers 14 residues. CDR3 loop: CASSLTALGETQYF. CDR3 DNA: TGCGCCAGCAGCTTAACAGCATTAGGAGAGACCCAGTACTTC.

This clonotype has a handful of counts. The chain couples TRBV27 to TRBJ2-5; 7 positions agree with TRBD2. Germline V gene lookup returns CDR1 MNHEY and CDR2 SMNVEV (reference sequence). V gave up 7 bases and J gave up 5 bases; unmatched junction bases: 19. The CDR3 length is 17 residues. CDR3 in amino acids: CASIPSVGDYQPETQYF. CDR3 bases: TGTGCCAGCATCCCTTCGGTGGGGGACTACCAACCGGAGACCCAGTACTTC.

As to this clonotype: One junction end disagrees with the germline gene, perhaps due to a read error. This sequence joins TRBV25-1 and TRBJ1-1; D gene ambiguous. Germline loops: CDR1 MGHDK, CDR2 SYGVNS. The CDR3 extends over 13 amino acids. The CDR3 region is CASSEIGNAEAFF. The CDR3 DNA is TGTGCCAGCAGTGAAATAGGGAACGCTGAAGCTTTCTTT. The full variable domain, in which reference TRBV25-1 and TRBJ1-1 provide the parts outside the CDR3, is EADIYQTPRYLVIGTGKKITLECSQTMGHDKMYWYQQDPGMELHLIHYSYGVNSTEKGDLSSESTVSRIRTEHFPLTLESARPSHTSQYLCASSEIGNAEAFFGQGTRLTVV.

V usage is TRBV6-4 and J usage is TRBJ2-7; TRBD1 aligns across 10 bases. The CDR3 is 16 amino acids. After removal of 6 bases from V and 1 base from J, the junction contained 9 bases not matched to a gene. The germline V gene encodes CDR1 MRHNA and CDR2 SNTAGT. The CDR3: CASSDLRTGGSYEQYF. The CDR3 DNA follows: TGTGCCAGCAGCGACCTTCGGACAGGGGGGTCCTACGAGCAGTACTTC.

The J gene is TRBJ2-4, the V gene TRBV29-1; 11 bases line up with TRBD2. V was pared by 3 bases and J by 13 bases, with 8 bases of the junction left unmatched. Germline CDR1 reads SQVTM; CDR2 reads ANQGSEA. The CDR3 sequence is 13 residues long. CDR3 sequence (DNA): TGCAGCGTTGATAGCGGGGGGGCATTTGAGCAGTACTTC. This gives the protein CSVDSGGAFEQYF.

This clonotype was found a few times. This chain connects TRBV16 to TRBJ1-1; no clear D gene. This CDR3 contains 13 residues. V was trimmed by 4 bases and J by 2 bases, leaving 8 bases between them. Germline V lookup: CDR1 KGHSY, CDR2 FQNENV. The CDR3 DNA is TGTGCCAGCAGCCGCACGACAAACACTGAAGCTTTCTTT. This codes for CASSRTTNTEAFF.

At least ten counts were recorded for this clonotype. The chain carries TRBV7-8 and TRBJ2-7; 7 positions match TRBD1. V was pared by 5 bases and J by 3 bases, with 4 bases of the junction left unmatched. Germline values: CDR1 SGHVS, CDR2 FQNEAQ. CDR3 length: 13 amino acids. The CDR3 loop reads CASSRDSHYEQYF. In nucleotides, the CDR3 is TGTGCCAGCAGCCGGGACAGCCACTACGAGCAGTACTTC.

This chain joins TRBV10-2 and TRBJ2-7, with D possibly TRBD1 on 6 matching bases. There are 14 residues in the CDR3. With 2 bases removed from V and 2 bases from J, the gap between germline ends came to 10 bases. In germline, CDR1 is WSHSY, CDR2 SAAADI. CDR3 region: CASSEEGGTYEQYF. Here the CDR3 DNA reads TGCGCCAGCAGTGAGGAAGGGGGTACCTACGAGCAGTACTTC.

This clonotype was seen more than once but under ten times. The J gene is TRBJ2-5, the V gene TRBV2, with TRBD1 matching over 10 bases. Germline loops: CDR1 SNHLY, CDR2 FYNNEI. The CDR3 sequence is 18 residues long. V gave up 8 bases and J gave up 4 bases; unmatched junction bases: 19. CDR3 residues: CASRVRGPWTGGGETQYF. The CDR3 DNA sequence: TGTGCCAGCCGAGTACGGGGACCATGGACAGGGGGAGGAGAGACCCAGTACTTC.

This clonotype occurred a few times. This chain connects TRBV12-3 or TRBV12-4 to TRBJ2-7; D tentatively reads TRBD1 or TRBD2 (6 bases each). This CDR3 spans 14 amino acids. Trimming stripped 8 bases from V and 0 bases from J, with 14 bases between. The CDR3 sequence: CASLKGGLSYEQYF. DNA for the CDR3: TGTGCCAGCTTAAAGGGGGGCCTCTCCTACGAGCAGTACTTC.

The chain has TRBV7-2 and TRBJ2-2; unclear D gene. There are 15 residues in the CDR3. Germline V lookup: CDR1 SGHTA, CDR2 FQGNSA. The V gene lost 1 base and the J gene lost 4 bases, with 10 bases spanning the gap. DNA of the CDR3: TGTGCCAGCAGCTTAGACCCCCTGGGCACCGGGGAGCTGTTTTTT. Its translation is CASSLDPLGTGELFF.

J is TRBJ2-7 and V is TRBV7-3; 9 bases are shared with TRBD1. The CDR3 spans 16 residues. J lost 2 bases, V lost 1 base, and 6 bases had no gene match. Germline CDR1 and CDR2: SGHTA and FQGTGA. CDR3 sequence: CASSLRGTGSPYEQYF. The CDR3 DNA is TGTGCCAGCAGCTTAAGAGGGACAGGGTCCCCCTACGAGCAGTACTTC.

The chain carries TRBV7-2 and TRBJ1-3; the D is unclear. The germline V and J ends were trimmed by 5 bases and 12 bases, with 17 bases remaining between them. The CDR3 is made up of 13 amino acids. Per germline, CDR1 SGHTA and CDR2 FQGNSA. The CDR3 nucleotides read TGTGCCAGCAGCCCAGCGGGGTTCTCGATCATATATTTT. Encoded protein: CASSPAGFSIIYF.

CDR3 bases: TGTGCCACCAGCAGAGGGACAGGCGGGAACACTGAAGCTTTCTTT. Translated: CATSRGTGGNTEAFF. The V gene is TRBV15, the J gene TRBJ1-1; 7 positions match TRBD1. CDR1 LNHNV and CDR2 YYDKDF come from the germline V gene (reference sequence). The CDR3 has 15 amino acids. V lost 1 base and J lost 1; bases outside the gene matches: 3.

The table lists this clonotype with a few counts. CDR3 sequence: CASTTPGRGSTDTQYF. The CDR3 DNA follows: TGTGCCAGCACCACCCCAGGGAGGGGGAGCACAGATACGCAGTATTTT. The chain uses TRBV5-5 and TRBJ2-3, with a weak D call TRBD2 (7 bases). The CDR3 consists of 16 residues. Germline loops: CDR1 SGHKS, CDR2 YYEKEE (reference sequence). V was clipped by 6 bases and J by 0 bases, with 17 bases between them.

The chain joins TRBV5-1 to TRBJ2-2; TRBD1 aligns across 11 bases. The J segment lost 4 bases and the V segment lost 1 base, leaving 6 bases of the junction unmatched. CDR3 size: 17 residues. Germline values: CDR1 SGHRS, CDR2 YFSETQ. The CDR3 spells CASSLPPGTGGTGELFF. The CDR3 DNA sequence: TGCGCCAGCAGCTTGCCTCCCGGGACAGGGGGCACCGGGGAGCTGTTTTTT.

This clonotype came up a few times. For the CDR3, the DNA is TGTGCCAGCAGCTTAGTGGGAGGGAGCGGTTATCAGCCCCAGCATTTT. Translated, it gives CASSLVGGSGYQPQHF. The chain couples TRBV7-2 to TRBJ1-5; D unresolved. Germline CDR1 SGHTA, CDR2 FQGNSA. Trimming left V 1 base short and J 5 bases short, with 15 bases between. This CDR3 comprises 16 residues.

This chain uses TRBV28 with TRBJ2-4, with 9 bases fitting TRBD1. The DNA end is a closer match to TRBJ2-7, so the J assignment may be wrong. Germline V gene lookup returns CDR1 MDHEN and CDR2 SYDVKM. The CDR3 sequence is 15 residues long. The CDR3 sequence is CASRKQGALAYEQYF. The DNA for the CDR3 is TGTGCCAGCAGGAAACAGGGGGCACTAGCCTACGAGCAGTACTTC.